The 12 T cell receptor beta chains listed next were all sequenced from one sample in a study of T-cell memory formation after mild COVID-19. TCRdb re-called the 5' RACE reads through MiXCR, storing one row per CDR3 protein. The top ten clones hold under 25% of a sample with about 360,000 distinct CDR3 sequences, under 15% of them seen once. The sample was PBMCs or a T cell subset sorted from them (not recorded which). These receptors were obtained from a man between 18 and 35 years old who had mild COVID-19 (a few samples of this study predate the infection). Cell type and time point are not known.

Here the CDR3 reads CASSLEGGGGTEAFF. In DNA form, the CDR3 reads TGTGCCAGCAGCTTGGAGGGGGGAGGAGGCACTGAAGCTTTCTTT. This chain connects TRBV5-4 to TRBJ1-1; tentative D call: TRBD1 (6 bases). The CDR3 sequence is 15 residues long. The V end lost 0 bases, the J end lost 4 bases, and 13 bases lay between the germline ends. CDR1 is SGHNT, CDR2 YYREEE, per germline (reference sequence).

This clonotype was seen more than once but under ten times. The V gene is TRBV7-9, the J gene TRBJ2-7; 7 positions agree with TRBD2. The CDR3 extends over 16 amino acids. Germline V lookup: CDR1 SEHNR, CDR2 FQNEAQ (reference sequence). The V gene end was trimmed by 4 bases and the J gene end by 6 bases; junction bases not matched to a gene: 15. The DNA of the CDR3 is TGTGCCAGCAGCTCCTCCCGAATGGGGGGGTCCCGCGAGCAGTACTTC. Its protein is CASSSSRMGGSREQYF.

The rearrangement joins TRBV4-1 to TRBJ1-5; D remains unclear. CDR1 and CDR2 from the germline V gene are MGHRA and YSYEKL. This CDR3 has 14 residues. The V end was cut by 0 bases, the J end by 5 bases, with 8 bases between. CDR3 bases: TGCGCCAGCAGCCAAGATCCGGGGTATCAGCCCCAGCATTTT. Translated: CASSQDPGYQPQHF.

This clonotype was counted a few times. Here the CDR3 DNA reads TGTGCCAGCAGCCCGCAGACGGCCCGGGGGACTGAAGCTTTCTTT. Translation: CASSPQTARGTEAFF. The V and J genes are TRBV7-9 and TRBJ1-1, with TRBD1 as a possible D gene (5 bases). There are 15 residues in the CDR3. V was trimmed by 5 bases and J by 5 bases, leaving 18 bases between them. Looked up from germline, CDR1 is SEHNR and CDR2 is FQNEAQ (reference sequence).

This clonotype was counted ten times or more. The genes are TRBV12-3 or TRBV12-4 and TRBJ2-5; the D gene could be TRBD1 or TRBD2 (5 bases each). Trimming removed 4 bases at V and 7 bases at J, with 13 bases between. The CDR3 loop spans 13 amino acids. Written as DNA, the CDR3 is TGTGCCAGCAGTTCGGGACCGGCGTCGACCCAGTACTTC. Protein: CASSSGPASTQYF.

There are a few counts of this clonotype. Written as DNA, the CDR3 is TGTGCCAGCACGGGACTACGACATGGTAATGAGCAGTTCTTC. Its translation: CASTGLRHGNEQFF. V gene TRBV12-3 or TRBV12-4 combines with J gene TRBJ2-1; 7 nucleotides agree with TRBD2. This CDR3 contains 14 residues. V was clipped by 7 bases and J by 7 bases; unmatched bases: 10.

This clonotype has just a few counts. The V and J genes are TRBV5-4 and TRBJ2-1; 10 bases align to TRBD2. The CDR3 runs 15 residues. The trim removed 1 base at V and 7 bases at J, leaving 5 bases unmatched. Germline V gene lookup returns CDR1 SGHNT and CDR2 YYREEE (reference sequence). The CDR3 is CASSLPSGGLNEQFF. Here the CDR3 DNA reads TGTGCCAGCAGCTTGCCTAGCGGGGGATTGAATGAGCAGTTCTTC.

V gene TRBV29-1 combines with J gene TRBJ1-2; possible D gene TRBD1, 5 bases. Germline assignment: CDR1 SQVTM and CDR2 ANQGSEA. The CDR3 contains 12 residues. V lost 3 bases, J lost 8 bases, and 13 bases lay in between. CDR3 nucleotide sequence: TGCAGCGTTGATACAGGACCAAGCGGCTACACCTTC. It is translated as CSVDTGPSGYTF.

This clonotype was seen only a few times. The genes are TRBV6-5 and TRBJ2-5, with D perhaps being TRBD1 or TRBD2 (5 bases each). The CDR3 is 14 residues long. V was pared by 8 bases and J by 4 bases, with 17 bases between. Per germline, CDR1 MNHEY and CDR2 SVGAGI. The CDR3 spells CASGRGAGGETQYF. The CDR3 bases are TGTGCCAGCGGTCGAGGGGCAGGAGGAGAGACCCAGTACTTC.

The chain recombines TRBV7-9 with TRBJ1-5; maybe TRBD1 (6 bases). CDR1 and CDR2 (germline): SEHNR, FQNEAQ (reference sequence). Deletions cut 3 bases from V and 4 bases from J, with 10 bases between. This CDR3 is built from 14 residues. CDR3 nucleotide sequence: TGTGCCAGCAGCTTGGGGGCGGAAAATCAGCCCCAGCATTTT. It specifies CASSLGAENQPQHF.

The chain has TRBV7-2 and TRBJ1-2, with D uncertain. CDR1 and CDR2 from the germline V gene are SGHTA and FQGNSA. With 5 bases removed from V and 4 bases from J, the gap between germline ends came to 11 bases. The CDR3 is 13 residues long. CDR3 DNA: TGTGCCAGCAGCCCTATGGGGAGCTATGGCTACACCTTC. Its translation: CASSPMGSYGYTF.

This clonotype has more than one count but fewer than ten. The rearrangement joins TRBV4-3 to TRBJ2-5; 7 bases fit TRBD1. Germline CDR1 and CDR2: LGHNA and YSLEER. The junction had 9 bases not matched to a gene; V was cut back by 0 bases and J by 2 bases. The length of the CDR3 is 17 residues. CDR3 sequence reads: CASSQDRGGAGQETQYF. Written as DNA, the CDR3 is TGCGCCAGCAGCCAAGATCGAGGGGGCGCTGGGCAAGAGACCCAGTACTTC.